This T cell receptor (beta chain) is from a study of blood T cells in healthy people across ages (dated by TCRdb to between 2015 and 2017). General notes on the study: In model experiments, roughly one uniquely barcoded TCR beta cDNA molecule per two T cells was captured by template switching. Using deep sequencing normalized with unique cDNA molecular identifiers, the study measured how TCR beta repertoire diversity changes with age. The donors were divided into four age groups: young (average around 17 years), middle-aged (around 41), aged (about 60) and long-lived (roughly 88). To avoid experimental bias, donors of different ages were spread randomly across the sequencing lanes. Using the same blood draw, the study looked at two additional independent replicas of 1 million unique cDNA reads for two donors, one aged 18 to 30 and the other aged 80 or older.

The sample holds many counts of this clonotype. What antigen it recognizes has not been identified. Nothing much larger sits one base from this clone, and base qualities are not available. The CDR3 runs 15 residues from the cysteine to the phenylalanine. The sequence is cut down to CDR3 DNA, 45 bases in frame from base 1. CDR1 and CDR2 were assigned from the germline V gene as SGHDT and YYEEEE. A distance of 22 bases separates the germline ends of V and J, which lose 6 bases and 7 bases respectively. Libraries were made using 5' RACE. Sequenced on an Illumina HiSeq 2500. A second PCR of about 6 to 11 cycles was run with a J-beta primer mix and a sample-barcoded 5' primer. Each TCR beta cDNA molecule received a unique molecular identifier from a template-switch 5' adaptor carrying 12 random nucleotides. Each sample yielded at least 3 million CDR3-containing paired-end reads. First-strand cDNA was synthesized from all RNA with the Mint cDNA synthesis kit, primed by a TRBC-specific oligonucleotide. All cDNA was treated with uracil-DNA glycosylase and then went through a first 18-cycle PCR with the universal primers M1SS and BC2_uni_R. In the authors' own workflow: Normalization of each sample was performed by random selection of 1 million high-quality reads, each carrying a distinct molecular identifier. Reads sharing molecular identifiers were discarded rather than binned into consensus sequences. MiTCR, with a Q25 quality threshold and the strictest error-elimination algorithm, was used for CDR3 identification, clonotype clustering and error correction. Lower-bound total TCR beta diversity was estimated with a nonparametric unseen species model using Euler transformation. TCRdb redid the processing of the public reads, applying fastp at Q25 and MiXCR, and retained in-frame beta chains. Each record represents a unique CDR3 protein, reported with the most common genes and DNA among its rows. Here the V and J calls rest on TCRdb's processing, not on the authors' analysis. Present in this sample are about 700,000 distinct CDR3 sequences, roughly 32% of which were seen just once. The ten biggest clones cover 15% to 17% of the sample.

General study outcomes and caveats: Observed TCR beta diversity per million T cells fell roughly linearly with age, and a significant reduction was already apparent by age around 40. Conclusive comparison of naive and antigen-experienced compartments was prevented by the profiling of bulk unsorted PBMCs. The percentage of naive T cells measured by flow cytometry correlated strongly with observed TCR beta diversity. Total diversity estimates from one million sequenced T cells were considered lower bounds and underestimates. Compared with the aged group, more naive CD4+ T cells, fewer expanded clones and increased TCR diversity were shown by the long-lived group, suggesting age selection. Because donor CMV infection status was unknown, age-related changes in expanded clonotypes were potentially confounded.

The roughly 39 donors, aged roughly 6 to 95 years, were systemically healthy Caucasian individuals from Russia. Roughly 10 milliliters of peripheral blood were collected from each donor into EDTA-treated Vacutainer tubes. Ficoll-Paque density-gradient centrifugation was used to isolate PBMCs, with at least 6.5 million per sample. Trizol reagent was used to extract total RNA from the PBMCs, yielding at least 5.5 micrograms per sample. For every donor, flow cytometry on a PBMC aliquot measured the percentage of naive CD45RAhigh/CD27high T cells. Sequenced input: blood. The TCR was taken from a woman of 80 years or more in good health. Donor details come from another sample of the same person, matched by shared clones. The sequence is built from TRBV5-6 and TRBJ1-2; the best D guess is TRBD1, with 6 bases matching. The sequenced DNA: TGTGCCAGCACCCGGGCACAGGGAATCAGGGGTGGCTACACCTTC. This is translated as CASTRAQGIRGGYTF.